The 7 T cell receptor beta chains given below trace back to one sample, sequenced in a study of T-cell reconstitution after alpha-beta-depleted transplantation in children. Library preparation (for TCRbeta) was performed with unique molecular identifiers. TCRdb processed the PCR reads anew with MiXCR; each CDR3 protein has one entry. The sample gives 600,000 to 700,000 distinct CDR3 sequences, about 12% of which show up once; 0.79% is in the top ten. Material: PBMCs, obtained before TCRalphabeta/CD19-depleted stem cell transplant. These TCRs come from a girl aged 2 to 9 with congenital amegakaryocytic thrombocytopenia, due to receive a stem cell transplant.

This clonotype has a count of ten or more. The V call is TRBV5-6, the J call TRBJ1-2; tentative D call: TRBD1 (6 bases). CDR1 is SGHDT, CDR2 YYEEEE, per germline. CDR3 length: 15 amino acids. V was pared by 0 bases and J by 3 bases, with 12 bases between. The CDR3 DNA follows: TGTGCCAGCAGCTTGGAACAGGGTATTTACTATGGCTACACCTTC. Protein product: CASSLEQGIYYGYTF.

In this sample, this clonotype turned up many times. The DNA of the CDR3 is TGTGCCAGCAGCCCTGCTTTGGGGGAGGTGGCGTTCTTC. Its protein product is CASSPALGEVAFF. The V gene is TRBV7-9, the J gene TRBJ2-1, with D perhaps matching TRBD2 (6 bases). CDR3 length: 13 residues. V was shortened by 5 bases and J by 15 bases, with 20 bases between the two germline ends. Germline CDR1 SEHNR, CDR2 FQNEAQ (reference sequence).

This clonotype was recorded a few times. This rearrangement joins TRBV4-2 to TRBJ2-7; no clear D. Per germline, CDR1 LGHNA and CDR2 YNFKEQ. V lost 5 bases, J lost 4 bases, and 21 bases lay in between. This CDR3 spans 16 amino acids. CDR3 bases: TGTGCCAGCAGCTCTACGGAGCCCCGTCCGAGGTACGAGCAGTACTTC. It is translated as CASSSTEPRPRYEQYF.

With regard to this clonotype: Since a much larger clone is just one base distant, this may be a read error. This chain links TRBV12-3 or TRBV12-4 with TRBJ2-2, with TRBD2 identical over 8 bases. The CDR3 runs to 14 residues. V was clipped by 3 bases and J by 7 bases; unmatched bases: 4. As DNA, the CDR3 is TGTGCCAGCAGTTTTCAGCGGGAGATCGGGGAGCTGTTTTTT. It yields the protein CASSFQREIGELFF.

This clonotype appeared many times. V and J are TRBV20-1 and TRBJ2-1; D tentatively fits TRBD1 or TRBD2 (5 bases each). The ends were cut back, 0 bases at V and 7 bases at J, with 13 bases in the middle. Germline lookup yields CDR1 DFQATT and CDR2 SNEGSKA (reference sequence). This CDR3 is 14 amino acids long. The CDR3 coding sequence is TGCAGTGCTAGAGAGTTGGGACCCGTGAATGAGCAGTTCTTC. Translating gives CSARELGPVNEQFF.

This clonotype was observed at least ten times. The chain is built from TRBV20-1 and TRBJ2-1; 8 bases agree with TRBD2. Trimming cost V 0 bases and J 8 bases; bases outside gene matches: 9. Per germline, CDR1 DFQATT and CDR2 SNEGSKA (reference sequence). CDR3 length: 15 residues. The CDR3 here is CSARDPSGSLDEQFF. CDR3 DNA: TGCAGTGCTAGAGATCCCAGCGGGAGTCTCGATGAGCAGTTCTTC.

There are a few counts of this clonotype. CDR3 loop: CSARGQGQLSYEQYF. The CDR3 nucleotides are TGCAGTGCTAGAGGGCAGGGGCAACTGTCCTACGAGCAGTACTTC. The J gene is TRBJ2-7, the V gene TRBV20-1; weak D call: TRBD1 (6 bases). CDR1 is DFQATT and CDR2 is SNEGSKA in the germline V gene (reference sequence). With 1 base removed from V and 1 base from J, the gap between germline ends came to 14 bases. The CDR3 contains 15 residues.